Listed below are T cell receptor beta chains from one sample, sequenced in a study of T cell responses to AZD1222 COVID-19 vaccine. Profiled with immunoSEQ multiplex PCR; TCRdb holds only in-frame clones, not every one. In the table there are more than 95,000 clones, about 93% of which are singletons. The material sequenced was peripheral blood, taken on day 0 of AZD1222 vaccination. The origin of the receptors is an adult in good health. Each CDR3 is given with its conserved first and last residue. A D gene is named only where the DNA matches it firmly. Some rows mark clone size as missing; the rest say once, few, many or name a class of expanded clone.

j_gene: TRBJ1-2; abundance: .; v_gene: TRBV7-2; d_gene: .; CDR3nt: TGTGCCAGCAGCTTAGGGGACGCCAGCTACTATGGCTACACCTTC; CDR3aa: CASSLGDASYYGYTF
j_gene: TRBJ2-2; abundance: .; v_gene: TRBV6-5; d_gene: .; CDR3nt: TGTGCCAGCCGCGCTTCTACCGGGGAGCTGTTTTTT; CDR3aa: CASRASTGELFF
j_gene: TRBJ1-1; abundance: .; v_gene: TRBV30; d_gene: .; CDR3nt: TGTGCCTGGCGCAGGGGAAGCACTGAAGCTTTCTTT; CDR3aa: CAWRRGSTEAFF
j_gene: TRBJ1-1; abundance: .; v_gene: TRBV4-2; d_gene: TRBD1; CDR3nt: TGTGCCAGCAGCCAGCGACAGGGGAACACTGAAGCTTTCTTT; CDR3aa: CASSQRQGNTEAFF
j_gene: TRBJ2-2; abundance: .; v_gene: TRBV19; d_gene: TRBD2; CDR3nt: TGTGCCAGTAGTATAGGGTCGATAGCGGGAGCCGGGGAGCTGTTTTTT; CDR3aa: CASSIGSIAGAGELFF
j_gene: TRBJ1-2; abundance: .; v_gene: TRBV10-2; d_gene: .; CDR3nt: TGCGCCAGCAGTGATCAGTATAATAACTATGGCTACACCTTC; CDR3aa: CASSDQYNNYGYTF
j_gene: TRBJ2-6; abundance: .; v_gene: TRBV6-6; d_gene: TRBD1; CDR3nt: TGTGCCAGCAGCCCCTTCCGACAGGGGGATATCCCCTACTCTGGGGCCAACGTCCTGACTTTC; CDR3aa: CASSPFRQGDIPYSGANVLTF
j_gene: TRBJ1-5; abundance: .; v_gene: TRBV27; d_gene: TRBD1; CDR3nt: TGTGCCAGCAGTCCAGCAGACAGGGGAGTGAGTCAGCCCCAGCATTTT; CDR3aa: CASSPADRGVSQPQHF
j_gene: TRBJ2-2; abundance: .; v_gene: TRBV7-3; d_gene: TRBD2; CDR3nt: TGTGCCAGCAGCTCCCGAGCGGGAGGGCCCGGGGAGCTGTTTTTT; CDR3aa: CASSSRAGGPGELFF
j_gene: TRBJ2-2; abundance: .; v_gene: TRBV2; d_gene: .; CDR3nt: TGTGCCAGCAGTCCGGGATGGGAGTTAATCGGGGAGCTGTTTTTT; CDR3aa: CASSPGWELIGELFF
j_gene: TRBJ1-3; abundance: .; v_gene: TRBV5-5; d_gene: .; CDR3nt: TGTGCCAGCAGCTTGACAGTCCGCCCCGCCCCTGGAAACACCATATATTTT; CDR3aa: CASSLTVRPAPGNTIYF
j_gene: TRBJ1-2; abundance: once; v_gene: TRBV18; d_gene: .; CDR3nt: TGTGCCAGCTCACCCCGGACTGACCCCGGCTACACCTTC; CDR3aa: CASSPRTDPGYTF
j_gene: TRBJ2-1; abundance: once; v_gene: TRBV30; d_gene: TRBD1; CDR3nt: TGTGCCTGGAGCTGGACAGGAGTTGAGCAGTTCTTC; CDR3aa: CAWSWTGVEQFF
j_gene: TRBJ2-1; abundance: .; v_gene: TRBV7-3; d_gene: TRBD2; CDR3nt: TGTGCCAGCAGCCCGACAACTAGCGGGTGGCAGTTCTTC; CDR3aa: CASSPTTSGWQFF
j_gene: TRBJ1-2; abundance: .; v_gene: TRBV28; d_gene: .; CDR3nt: TGTGCCAGCATGGGCACAGGCGCTAACTATGGCTACACCTTC; CDR3aa: CASMGTGANYGYTF
j_gene: TRBJ1-2; abundance: .; v_gene: TRBV5-1; d_gene: TRBD1; CDR3nt: TGCGCCAGCAGCTTCGGACAGGGAATCTATGGCTACACCTTC; CDR3aa: CASSFGQGIYGYTF
j_gene: TRBJ1-1; abundance: .; v_gene: TRBV10-2; d_gene: .; CDR3nt: TGCGCCAGCAAGGGACAAGTGAACACTGAAGCTTTCTTT; CDR3aa: CASKGQVNTEAFF
j_gene: TRBJ2-7; abundance: .; v_gene: TRBV5-6; d_gene: TRBD2; CDR3nt: TGTGCCAGCACCCTAGGGGCGGGAGGGGTGTACGAGCAGTACTTC; CDR3aa: CASTLGAGGVYEQYF
j_gene: TRBJ2-1; abundance: once; v_gene: TRBV9; d_gene: .; CDR3nt: TGTGCCAGCAGCGTAGGACAGGGCGGACCTAGCGGAGCCCCCAATGAGCAGTTCTTC; CDR3aa: CASSVGQGGPSGAPNEQFF
j_gene: TRBJ1-1; abundance: few; v_gene: TRBV27; d_gene: .; CDR3nt: TGTGCCAGCGGACGGTTGAACACTGAAGCTTTCTTT; CDR3aa: CASGRLNTEAFF
j_gene: TRBJ2-7; abundance: .; v_gene: TRBV7-2; d_gene: .; CDR3nt: TGTGCCAGCAGCGTCTCTACAGGGACATCCTACGAGCAGTACTTC; CDR3aa: CASSVSTGTSYEQYF
j_gene: TRBJ1-2; abundance: .; v_gene: TRBV9; d_gene: TRBD1; CDR3nt: TGTGCCAGCAGCTCAAGGACAGGGACAGGTGGCTACACCTTC; CDR3aa: CASSSRTGTGGYTF
j_gene: TRBJ1-2; abundance: .; v_gene: TRBV24-1; d_gene: .; CDR3nt: TGTGCCACCAGTGGTGACTATGGCTACACCTTC; CDR3aa: CATSGDYGYTF
j_gene: TRBJ2-7; abundance: once; v_gene: TRBV7-9; d_gene: TRBD2; CDR3nt: TGTGCCAGCAGCTTAGCCCTAGCGGGAGTTGATGAGCAGTACTTC; CDR3aa: CASSLALAGVDEQYF
j_gene: TRBJ1-1; abundance: .; v_gene: TRBV9; d_gene: .; CDR3nt: TGTGCCAGCAGCGTCCCTCATGGGAACACTGAAGCTTTCTTT; CDR3aa: CASSVPHGNTEAFF
j_gene: TRBJ2-7; abundance: medium-sized; v_gene: TRBV6-1; d_gene: TRBD2; CDR3nt: TGTGCCAGCAGTGAAGGTAGCGGGAGTATCTACGAGCAGTACTTC; CDR3aa: CASSEGSGSIYEQYF
j_gene: TRBJ2-1; abundance: once; v_gene: TRBV10-3; d_gene: .; CDR3nt: TGTGCCATCCGGAAGGAGGCTGAGCAGTTCTTC; CDR3aa: CAIRKEAEQFF
j_gene: TRBJ1-4; abundance: .; v_gene: TRBV14; d_gene: .; CDR3nt: TGTGCCAGCAGCCAGGGCTTGAACAGAGAGGAAAAACTGTTTTTT; CDR3aa: CASSQGLNREEKLFF
j_gene: TRBJ1-6; abundance: .; v_gene: TRBV3-1/TRBV3-2; d_gene: .; CDR3nt: TGTGCCAGCAGATCAGTGTCCTATAATTCACCCCTCCACTTT; CDR3aa: CASRSVSYNSPLHF
j_gene: TRBJ1-6; abundance: .; v_gene: TRBV27; d_gene: TRBD1; CDR3nt: TGTGCCAGCAGTCCACAGACAGGGAGAAATTCACCCCTCCACTTT; CDR3aa: CASSPQTGRNSPLHF
j_gene: TRBJ1-2; abundance: once; v_gene: TRBV2; d_gene: .; CDR3nt: TGTGCCAGCAGTGAAAATTGGGTATCCTATGGCTACACCTTC; CDR3aa: CASSENWVSYGYTF
j_gene: TRBJ1-3; abundance: once; v_gene: TRBV28; d_gene: TRBD1; CDR3nt: TGTGCCAGCAGATACAACAGGGGGCATGGGGGAAACACCATATATTTT; CDR3aa: CASRYNRGHGGNTIYF
j_gene: TRBJ2-1; abundance: .; v_gene: TRBV4-1; d_gene: .; CDR3nt: TGCGCCAGCAGCCAAGGAGGGTTGGTTAACTCCTACAATGAGCAGTTCTTC; CDR3aa: CASSQGGLVNSYNEQFF
j_gene: TRBJ2-7; abundance: .; v_gene: TRBV6-1; d_gene: .; CDR3nt: TGTGCCAGCAGTGAAAAGAGTAATTCCCACGAGCAGTACTTC; CDR3aa: CASSEKSNSHEQYF
j_gene: TRBJ1-2; abundance: once; v_gene: TRBV9; d_gene: .; CDR3nt: TGTGCCAGTTCAGGGATGTGGGGCTACACCTTC; CDR3aa: CASSGMWGYTF
j_gene: TRBJ2-1; abundance: .; v_gene: TRBV6-5; d_gene: .; CDR3nt: TGTGCCAGCAGTTACGGGCTAGCGAATTACAATGAGCAGTTCTTC; CDR3aa: CASSYGLANYNEQFF
j_gene: TRBJ1-4; abundance: once; v_gene: TRBV9; d_gene: TRBD1; CDR3nt: TGTGCCAGCAGCCCGGGACAGAATAATGAAAAACTGTTTTTT; CDR3aa: CASSPGQNNEKLFF
j_gene: TRBJ1-4; abundance: .; v_gene: TRBV5-1; d_gene: TRBD1; CDR3nt: TGCGCCAGCAGCTTGGGACAGGGGGATGAAAAACTGTTTTTT; CDR3aa: CASSLGQGDEKLFF
j_gene: TRBJ1-1; abundance: .; v_gene: TRBV7-8; d_gene: .; CDR3nt: TGTGCCAGCAGCTTACCTTCTTCAGGGACTAAGGCTGAAGCTTTCTTT; CDR3aa: CASSLPSSGTKAEAFF
j_gene: TRBJ2-7; abundance: .; v_gene: TRBV9; d_gene: .; CDR3nt: TGTGCCAGCAGCGTAGGCAGTCAGTCCTACGAGCAGTACTTC; CDR3aa: CASSVGSQSYEQYF
j_gene: TRBJ1-3; abundance: .; v_gene: TRBV11-2; d_gene: TRBD1; CDR3nt: TGTGCCAGCAGCCCCCAGACAGGGCCTCCCGGAAACACCATATATTTT; CDR3aa: CASSPQTGPPGNTIYF
j_gene: TRBJ2-7; abundance: .; v_gene: TRBV30; d_gene: .; CDR3nt: TGTGCCTGGGGGGAGGGGGTTGGTGAGGACGAGCAGTACTTC; CDR3aa: CAWGEGVGEDEQYF
j_gene: TRBJ1-5; abundance: .; v_gene: TRBV2; d_gene: TRBD1; CDR3nt: TGTGCCAGCAGTGAAATGACAGGGTTGAGCAATCAGCCCCAGCATTTT; CDR3aa: CASSEMTGLSNQPQHF
j_gene: TRBJ2-3; abundance: .; v_gene: TRBV6-5; d_gene: TRBD2; CDR3nt: TGTGCCAGCAGTTACAGCGAGCGGGAGGCCCCAGATACGCAGTATTTT; CDR3aa: CASSYSEREAPDTQYF
j_gene: TRBJ2-5; abundance: .; v_gene: TRBV6-2/TRBV6-3; d_gene: TRBD2; CDR3nt: TGTGCCAGCAGTAGCGGGAGAAGAGAGACCCAGTACTTC; CDR3aa: CASSSGRRETQYF
j_gene: TRBJ1-1; abundance: .; v_gene: TRBV2; d_gene: .; CDR3nt: TGTGCCAGCAGTGAAAAGCCCCCGGCTTTCTTT; CDR3aa: CASSEKPPAFF
j_gene: TRBJ2-7; abundance: .; v_gene: TRBV7-9; d_gene: TRBD1; CDR3nt: TGTGCCAGCAGCTTAGTTGGACAGGGGGTCTACGAGCAGTACTTC; CDR3aa: CASSLVGQGVYEQYF
j_gene: TRBJ2-3; abundance: .; v_gene: TRBV7-3; d_gene: .; CDR3nt: TGTGCCAGCGGGTCTTTAGGGGGGAATACGCAGTATTTT; CDR3aa: CASGSLGGNTQYF
j_gene: TRBJ2-2; abundance: .; v_gene: TRBV11-3; d_gene: .; CDR3nt: TGTGCCAGCAGCTTGACAGGTTTTGTGTCCGGGGAGCTGTTTTTT; CDR3aa: CASSLTGFVSGELFF